The 24 T cell receptor beta chains presented below share a single source sample, sequenced in a study of blood T cells in healthy people across ages. Through a sample-barcoded 5' primer and a J-beta primer mix, a second PCR was run for roughly 6 to 12 cycles. TCRdb reanalysed the 5' RACE reads using MiXCR and keeps one entry per CDR3 protein. The sample carries about 840,000 distinct CDR3 sequences, 25% to 30% recorded once. In addition, the sample was reused for a study of T cells of mothers and their children.

Sequencing was done on a sample of blood. These receptors were taken from a woman between 40 and 55 years old in good health.

This clonotype was counted between two and nine times. The V and J genes are TRBV12-3 or TRBV12-4 and TRBJ2-2; D call uncertain. The CDR3 consists of 13 residues. Trimming shortened V by 1 base and J by 4 bases, and 4 bases separated the two germline ends. The CDR3 DNA reads as TGTGCCAGCAGTTTAGGCTTCACCGGGGAGCTGTTTTTT. This encodes CASSLGFTGELFF.

The V gene is TRBV14, the J gene TRBJ1-2, with 8 nucleotides matching TRBD1. The CDR3 loop spans 17 amino acids. The J segment lost 2 bases and the V segment lost 0 bases, leaving 8 bases of the junction unmatched. The germline V gene encodes CDR1 SGHDN and CDR2 FVKESK. CDR3 sequence (DNA): TGTGCCAGCAGCCAAGATCGGGACAGGACATTGAACTATGGCTACACCTTC. Translating gives CASSQDRDRTLNYGYTF.

This clonotype was detected many times. The chain uses TRBV12-3 or TRBV12-4 and TRBJ2-7, with 9 bases matching TRBD2. This CDR3 is built from 15 residues. Trimming at V came to 2 bases and at J to 5 bases, leaving 7 bases not matched to a gene. The CDR3 spells CASSLFGGGGNEQYF. CDR3 sequence (DNA): TGTGCCAGCAGTTTATTTGGCGGGGGGGGCAACGAGCAGTACTTC.

V and J are TRBV29-1 and TRBJ2-5; 13 bases fit TRBD2. V was clipped by 6 bases and J by 4 bases; unmatched bases: 8. Germline V lookup: CDR1 SQVTM, CDR2 ANQGSEA. The length of the CDR3 is 15 residues. The CDR3 DNA reads TGCAGCGTCGACGGACTAGCGGGGGTTGGAGAGACCCAGTACTTC. This codes for CSVDGLAGVGETQYF.

This clonotype has more than one count but fewer than ten. The chain employs TRBV7-2 and TRBJ2-7; 10 bases match TRBD1. The length of the CDR3 is 15 residues. V was pared by 3 bases and J by 4 bases, with 6 bases of the junction left unmatched. Germline values: CDR1 SGHTA, CDR2 FQGNSA. The CDR3 reads CASSLGQGNVYEQYF. The CDR3 DNA follows: TGTGCCAGCAGCTTGGGACAGGGGAATGTATACGAGCAGTACTTC.

This clonotype has more than one count but fewer than ten. This chain links TRBV18 with TRBJ1-1, with 8 bases identical to TRBD1. The CDR3 consists of 13 residues. Trimming at V came to 3 bases and at J to 7 bases, leaving 4 bases not matched to a gene. Germline loops: CDR1 KGHSH, CDR2 LQKENI. The CDR3 is CASSPGQEDEAFF. CDR3 sequence (DNA): TGTGCCAGCTCACCGGGACAGGAGGATGAAGCTTTCTTT.

This clonotype was seen repeatedly, ten times or more. The chain carries TRBV24-1 and TRBJ2-1; D gene uncertain. CDR3 length: 15 amino acids. Germline V gives CDR1 KGHDR, CDR2 SFDVKD. Trimming stripped 7 bases from V and 0 bases from J, with 12 bases between. In nucleotides, the CDR3 is TGTGCCACCAGCAGTTGGGATGTCTCCTACAATGAGCAGTTCTTC. It translates to CATSSWDVSYNEQFF.

The chain links TRBV7-9 to TRBJ2-7, with D tentatively TRBD2 (5 bases). Germline CDR1 and CDR2: SEHNR and FQNEAQ (reference sequence). Trimming stripped 5 bases from V and 0 bases from J, with 14 bases between. This CDR3 contains 15 residues. The CDR3 DNA sequence: TGTGCCAGCAGCCCAACGGGGTCTAGCTCCTACGAGCAGTACTTC. Translating gives CASSPTGSSSYEQYF. Supplemented by reference TRBV7-9 and TRBJ2-7, the full variable domain reads DTGVSQNPRHKITKRGQNVTFRCDPISEHNRLYWYRQTLGQGPEFLTYFQNEAQLEKSRLLSDRFSAERPKGSFSTLEIQRTEQGDSAMYLCASSPTGSSSYEQYFGPGTRLTVT.

This clonotype has at least ten counts. This chain joins TRBV12-3 or TRBV12-4 and TRBJ1-2; 7 bases map to TRBD1. The V and J ends lost 6 bases and 7 bases, in that order; junction bases with no gene match: 8. The CDR3 has 13 residues. The chain's CDR3 is CASSRTGVGGYTF. As DNA, the CDR3 is TGTGCCAGCAGCCGTACAGGGGTTGGTGGCTACACCTTC.

This clonotype has just a few counts. The rearrangement uses TRBV28 and TRBJ1-5, with 8 positions matching TRBD1. CDR3 length: 16 amino acids. V shed 1 base and J 5 bases; nucleotides not matched to a gene: 7. Germline CDR1 and CDR2: MDHEN and SYDVKM. The CDR3 reads CASSLFRGRRDQPQHF. CDR3 DNA sequence: TGTGCCAGCAGTTTATTCAGGGGGCGACGTGATCAGCCCCAGCATTTT.

On this clonotype itself: A read error is possible here, since a much larger clone lies one base away. The chain joins TRBV20-1 to TRBJ1-2; 8 bases fit TRBD1. The CDR3 is made up of 12 amino acids. V shed 4 bases, J shed 5 bases, and the junction held 3 bases outside the gene matches. CDR1 is DFQATT, CDR2 SNEGSKA, per germline (reference sequence). The CDR3: CSAIQGEYGYTF. CDR3 coding DNA: TGCAGTGCTATACAGGGGGAGTATGGCTACACCTTC.

The chain has TRBV5-1 and TRBJ2-2; TRBD1 matches at 10 bases. Germline CDR1 SGHRS, CDR2 YFSETQ. The length of the CDR3 is 15 residues. With V trimmed by 0 bases and J by 6 bases, 2 bases remained unmatched. The CDR3 here is CASSLGQGASGELFF. CDR3 sequence (DNA): TGCGCCAGCAGCTTGGGACAGGGGGCCTCCGGGGAGCTGTTTTTT.

Only a few counts were recorded for this clonotype. The chain carries TRBV3-1 and TRBJ2-1; the D gene is possibly TRBD2 (6 bases). V was cut by 4 bases and J by 10 bases, with 23 bases left in between. The CDR3 loop spans 16 amino acids. CDR1 is LGHDT, CDR2 YNNKEL, per germline (reference sequence). The CDR3 loop is CASSRWDLVSVDEQFF. Here the CDR3 DNA reads TGTGCCAGCAGCCGATGGGACTTAGTATCTGTGGACGAGCAGTTCTTC.

The V and J genes are TRBV20-1 and TRBJ2-5; D perhaps matches TRBD2 (6 bases). This CDR3 contains 13 residues. CDR1 is DFQATT and CDR2 is SNEGSKA in the germline V gene (reference sequence). Here the CDR3 reads CSARLVAKETQYF. The CDR3 DNA reads as TGCAGCGCTCGACTAGTAGCCAAAGAGACCCAGTACTTC.

This clonotype was counted between two and nine times. The rearrangement uses TRBV28 and TRBJ1-5; D is uncertain. Per germline, CDR1 MDHEN and CDR2 SYDVKM. The CDR3 has 15 amino acids. V lost 5 bases and J lost 0, with 11 bases in between. The CDR3 loop is CASSQGAYSNQPQHF. Here the CDR3 DNA reads TGTGCCAGCAGTCAAGGAGCTTATAGCAATCAGCCCCAGCATTTT.

The chain combines TRBV6-1 with TRBJ1-2; no reliable D call. V was pared by 2 bases and J by 3 bases, with 16 bases between. The CDR3 consists of 16 residues. The germline CDR1 and CDR2 sequences are MNHNS and SASEGT. The CDR3 DNA is TGTGCCAGCAGTGAAACCCGTGGGGTGGCGTACTATGGCTACACCTTC. This codes for CASSETRGVAYYGYTF.

This clonotype was counted many times. This chain uses TRBV28 with TRBJ2-7; 10 positions agree with TRBD1. The CDR3 consists of 15 residues. The V segment lost 6 bases and the J segment 2 bases; nucleotides outside the gene matches: 7. The germline CDR1 and CDR2 sequences are MDHEN and SYDVKM. The CDR3 coding sequence is TGTGCCAGCAGCTTTCCCGGGACAGGGGCCTACGAGCAGTACTTC. It is translated as CASSFPGTGAYEQYF.

This clonotype was picked up many times. The V and J genes are TRBV12-3 or TRBV12-4 and TRBJ2-7; the match to TRBD2 covers 7 bases. The ends lost 5 bases at V and 0 bases at J; junction bases unmatched: 4. The CDR3 covers 14 residues. CDR3 in amino acids: CASSHGGDSYEQYF. The CDR3 nucleotides read TGTGCCAGCAGTCATGGGGGGGACTCCTACGAGCAGTACTTC.

This clonotype turned up a few times. V usage is TRBV7-2 and J usage is TRBJ1-2; D is perhaps TRBD1 (5 bases). CDR1 is SGHTA and CDR2 is FQGNSA in the germline V gene. This CDR3 contains 16 residues. Trimming pared 4 bases from V and 4 bases from J, leaving 19 bases between. CDR3 coding DNA: TGTGCCAGCAGCTCCGAGGGGAGGGCCTTAACCTATGGCTACACCTTC. Translated, it gives CASSSEGRALTYGYTF.

This chain links TRBV15 with TRBJ2-1, with 11 bases that match TRBD2. With V trimmed by 4 bases and J by 10 bases, 12 bases remained unmatched. CDR1 is LNHNV and CDR2 is YYDKDF in the germline V gene (reference sequence). The CDR3 has 16 residues. The CDR3 loop reads CATSKQFSGGAGEQFF. The CDR3 coding sequence is TGTGCCACCAGCAAACAATTTAGCGGGGGGGCAGGAGAGCAGTTCTTC.

This clonotype was seen a few times. V usage is TRBV7-8 and J usage is TRBJ2-5, with 10 bases lining up with TRBD2. Germline CDR1 reads SGHVS; CDR2 reads FQNEAQ. Trimming removed 2 bases from V and 1 base from J; junction bases left unmatched: 4. The CDR3 totals 16 residues. The CDR3 nucleotides read TGTGCCAGCAGCTTATCGGCTAGCGGGGGCCAAGAGACCCAGTACTTC. As protein: CASSLSASGGQETQYF.

This clonotype came up a few times. The chain carries TRBV5-5 and TRBJ2-7; D perhaps matches TRBD2 (6 bases). Trimming pared 4 bases from V and 5 bases from J, leaving 16 bases between. The germline V gene encodes CDR1 SGHKS and CDR2 YYEKEE (reference sequence). This CDR3 spans 14 amino acids. Here the CDR3 DNA reads TGTGCCAGCAGCACCCCTAGCGATATCGACGAGCAGTACTTC. Its protein is CASSTPSDIDEQYF.

The CDR3: CASSLQIMNTEAFF. CDR3 sequence (DNA): TGTGCCAGCAGCTTGCAGATAATGAACACTGAAGCTTTCTTT. V and J are TRBV28 and TRBJ1-1; D ambiguous. This CDR3 is 14 amino acids long. CDR1 MDHEN and CDR2 SYDVKM come from the germline V gene. V shed 6 bases and J shed 0 bases, with 11 bases lying between them.

This clonotype was counted between two and nine times. The chain employs TRBV6-1 and TRBJ1-2, with D hard to call. The CDR3 has 11 residues. Germline V CDR1 and CDR2: MNHNS, SASEGT. Trimming shortened V by 6 bases and J by 3 bases, and 5 bases separated the two germline ends. CDR3 sequence reads: CASSRYYGYTF. The CDR3 region has the DNA TGTGCCAGCAGCCGTTACTATGGCTACACCTTC.